These 18 T cell receptor beta chains originate from one sample sequenced in a study of a mutant IDH1 vaccine in newly diagnosed glioma. These receptors are not linked to any known antigen. Using immunoSEQ multiplex PCR, the repertoire was profiled, and TCRdb retains in-frame clones only, with some absent. The table has approximately 82,000 clones, roughly 85% seen once; the top ten hold over 2%. Time point here: week 23, last vaccination. Doses comprised 300 ug of mutant IDH1 20-mer peptide each, plus topical imiquimod. Sample: PBMCs, taken from a glioma patient whose treatment included an IDH1 peptide vaccine. The receptor source for this set is a man aged 25-45 years with glioma. Some clones in this sample may be carry-over from other donors' samples.

This chain links TRBV2 with TRBJ2-3, with a tentative D call TRBD2 (6 bases). Germline V gene sequence: CDR1 SNHLY, CDR2 FYNNEI. The length of the CDR3 is 19 residues. V was trimmed by 0 bases and J by 0 bases, leaving 19 bases between them. CDR3 nucleotide sequence: TGTGCCAGCAGTGAAGCGCTTCGGGGCGCGGCGGGGAGCACAGATACGCAGTATTTT. Translation: CASSEALRGAAGSTDTQYF.

The table lists this clone with a count of one. The chain has TRBV5-1 and TRBJ2-3; 7 positions agree with TRBD2. J was trimmed by 4 bases and V by 4 bases; bases with no gene match: 6. CDR1 is SGHRS and CDR2 is YFSETQ in the germline V gene. The CDR3 extends over 14 amino acids. The CDR3 region has the DNA TGCGCCAGCAGCGCGTCGACTAGCCCAGATACGCAGTATTTT. Encoded protein: CASSASTSPDTQYF.

V usage is TRBV18 and J usage is TRBJ2-7; D unresolved. The germline V and J ends were trimmed by 0 bases and 1 base, with 4 bases remaining between them. The germline V gene encodes CDR1 KGHSH and CDR2 LQKENI. The CDR3 length is 13 residues. The CDR3 DNA follows: TGTGCCAGCTCACCACCATGGTCCTACGAGCAGTACTTC. Encoded protein: CASSPPWSYEQYF.

Regarding this clone: An end of the junction does not agree with germline; a read error may underlie this. This specimen includes other DNA sequences encoding the same CDR3. The V and J genes are TRBV5-4 and TRBJ1-5; D is uncertain. CDR1 is SGHNT and CDR2 is YYREEE in the germline V gene (reference sequence). CDR3 length: 13 residues. In DNA, the CDR3 is TGTGCCAGTAGCTTGGAGGTGGATCAGCCCCAGCATTTT. Translating it yields CASSLEVDQPQHF.

J is TRBJ2-7 and V is TRBV18, with D hard to call. Germline CDR1 and CDR2: KGHSH and LQKENI. The V gene lost 8 bases and the J gene lost 0 bases, with 5 bases spanning the gap. The CDR3 is 11 residues long. DNA of the CDR3: TGTGCCAGCGCTAACTCCTACGAGCAGTACTTC. Translated, it gives CASANSYEQYF.

This chain connects TRBV10-3 to TRBJ1-2; tentatively, D is TRBD1 (6 bases). This CDR3 spans 16 amino acids. Germline V gene data show CDR1 as ENHRY and CDR2 as SYGVKD. V dropped 3 bases and J dropped 1 base, with 15 bases sitting between them. The CDR3 loop reads CAISESRQAINYGYTF. The CDR3 region has the DNA TGTGCCATCAGTGAATCAAGACAGGCGATTAACTATGGCTACACCTTC.

The chain combines TRBV5-1 with TRBJ1-1; D gene unclear. Trimming shortened V by 2 bases and J by 2 bases, and 7 bases separated the two germline ends. The germline gives CDR1 SGHRS, CDR2 YFSETQ. This CDR3 is built from 13 residues. This CDR3 is CASSLGLNTEAFF. CDR3 in DNA: TGCGCCAGCAGCTTAGGGCTAAACACTGAAGCTTTCTTT.

The J gene is TRBJ1-3, the V gene TRBV5-1; possible D gene TRBD1, 6 bases. CDR3 length: 15 residues. V gave up 6 bases and J gave up 2 bases, with 15 bases separating them. Per the germline V gene, CDR1 is SGHRS and CDR2 is YFSETQ. The CDR3 loop reads CASKEPGAAGNTIYF. Written as DNA, the CDR3 is TGCGCCAGCAAGGAACCAGGGGCAGCTGGAAACACCATATATTTT.

This chain uses TRBV18 with TRBJ2-7, with D perhaps being TRBD1 or TRBD2 (5 bases each). The CDR3 is made up of 17 amino acids. With 4 bases removed from V and 3 bases from J, the gap between germline ends came to 22 bases. Germline CDR1 and CDR2: KGHSH and LQKENI. In DNA form, the CDR3 reads TGTGCCAGCTCACTTGCCATGGTTTGGGACGGCATCTACGAGCAGTACTTC. Translating it yields CASSLAMVWDGIYEQYF.

The chain combines TRBV4-3 with TRBJ2-1; 9 bases agree with TRBD2. V shed 0 bases, J shed 3 bases, and the junction held 3 bases outside the gene matches. This CDR3 contains 16 residues. Germline lookup yields CDR1 LGHNA and CDR2 YSLEER. The CDR3 reads CASSQETSGYYNEQFF. The CDR3 DNA sequence: TGCGCCAGCAGCCAAGAGACTAGCGGCTACTACAATGAGCAGTTCTTC.

The chain couples TRBV30 to TRBJ2-4, with 7 bases matching TRBD2. J lost 8 bases, V lost 2 bases, and 12 bases had no gene match. The germline V gene has CDR1 GTSNPN and CDR2 SVGIG (reference sequence). The CDR3 covers 15 residues. CDR3 DNA: TGTGCCTGGAGTCCTACGATCGCTAGCGGACACATTCAGTACTTC. It specifies CAWSPTIASGHIQYF.

The rearrangement links TRBV6-1 to TRBJ2-7, with D hard to call. Looked up from germline, CDR1 is MNHNS and CDR2 is SASEGT. CDR3 length: 16 amino acids. V was trimmed by 1 base and J by 4 bases, leaving 17 bases between them. The CDR3 reads CASSEEELAFTYEQYF. The CDR3 nucleotides read TGTGCCAGCAGTGAAGAGGAGTTGGCCTTTACTTACGAGCAGTACTTC.

This rearrangement joins TRBV6-6 to TRBJ2-7; 8 nucleotides match TRBD1. J gave up 5 bases and V 6 bases, and 3 bases lay outside the gene matches. The CDR3 totals 12 residues. In germline, CDR1 is MNHNY, CDR2 SVGAGI (reference sequence). The CDR3 sequence is CASRRDRNEQYF. As DNA, the CDR3 is TGTGCCAGCAGACGGGACAGGAACGAGCAGTACTTC.

The chain couples TRBV10-3 to TRBJ2-1, with 13 positions matching TRBD2. This CDR3 contains 13 residues. CDR1 ENHRY and CDR2 SYGVKD come from the germline V gene. V lost 10 bases to trimming and J lost 7 bases; unmatched junction nucleotides: 4. The CDR3 reads CATKLAGGNEQFF. The CDR3 nucleotides are TGTGCCACAAAACTAGCGGGGGGGAATGAGCAGTTCTTC.

The chain employs TRBV12-5 and TRBJ2-1; the D gene could be TRBD1 or TRBD2 (5 bases each). The CDR3 length is 16 residues. V lost 1 base to trimming and J lost 5 bases, with 15 bases between them. Germline loops: CDR1 LGHNT, CDR2 FRNRAP. The CDR3 DNA reads TGTGCTAGTGGTTTGGGCCAGGGACCGACCAACAATGAGCAGTTCTTC. Protein sequence: CASGLGQGPTNNEQFF.

CDR3 protein: CASSSGLAGWNEQFF. DNA of the CDR3: TGCGCCAGCAGCTCCGGACTAGCGGGGTGGAATGAGCAGTTCTTC. The chain has TRBV5-1 and TRBJ2-1, with 12 positions matching TRBD2. The CDR3 runs 15 residues. With 3 bases clipped from V and 7 bases from J, the junction kept 5 bases outside the gene matches. Germline V gene lookup returns CDR1 SGHRS and CDR2 YFSETQ.

This clone was picked up a small number of times. The V call is TRBV10-3, the J call TRBJ1-1; D possibly corresponds to TRBD1 (5 bases). The CDR3 length is 12 residues. Germline V gene sequence: CDR1 ENHRY, CDR2 SYGVKD. Trimming stripped 7 bases from V and 1 base from J, with 7 bases between. As DNA, the CDR3 is TGTGCCATCACCGACAGGAACACTGAAGCTTTCTTT. This translates into CAITDRNTEAFF.

This clone was picked up a small number of times. The chain is built from TRBV6-5 and TRBJ2-3, with 7 nucleotides matching TRBD1. With 6 bases clipped from V and 5 bases from J, the junction kept 8 bases outside the gene matches. Per the germline V gene, CDR1 is MNHEY and CDR2 is SVGAGI. The CDR3 is 14 residues long. The CDR3 protein is CASSPDRRVDTQYF. In nucleotides, the CDR3 is TGTGCCAGCAGCCCGGACAGGCGGGTAGATACGCAGTATTTT.